This entry lists 27 T cell receptor beta chains sequenced from one sample in a study of blood T cell repertoires in COVID-19. Profiled with immunoSEQ multiplex PCR; TCRdb holds only in-frame clones, not every one. The sample consists of approximately 250,000 clones, about 90% of them appearing once. The sample consisted of PBMCs or T cells enriched from blood (not recorded which). The receptors were sampled from a woman aged 25-40 years with acute COVID-19.

In regard to this clone: Other nucleotide sequences in the sample specify the same CDR3. The chain employs TRBV27 and TRBJ2-2; 12 nucleotides match TRBD2. V was clipped by 6 bases and J by 5 bases; unmatched bases: 4. CDR1 MNHEY and CDR2 SMNVEV come from the germline V gene (reference sequence). CDR3 length equals 15 residues. CDR3 sequence: CASSLGLAGTGELFF. CDR3 nucleotide sequence: TGTGCCAGCAGCCTAGGACTAGCGGGGACCGGGGAGCTGTTTTTT.

V usage is TRBV7-2 and J usage is TRBJ2-1; 13 nucleotides match TRBD2. The CDR3 spans 13 residues. J gave up 14 bases and V 4 bases, and 5 bases lay outside the gene matches. Germline values: CDR1 SGHTA, CDR2 FQGNSA. The CDR3 loop reads CASSSPGLAGKFF. The CDR3 DNA follows: TGTGCCAGCAGCTCCCCGGGACTAGCGGGGAAGTTCTTC.

The J gene is TRBJ1-6, the V gene TRBV7-2; 8 positions agree with TRBD1. This CDR3 spans 16 amino acids. CDR1 and CDR2 (germline): SGHTA, FQGNSA. The V segment lost 1 base and the J segment 3 bases; nucleotides outside the gene matches: 2. CDR3 region: CASSLGQGFYNSPLHF. DNA of the CDR3: TGTGCCAGCAGCTTAGGACAGGGGTTCTATAATTCACCCCTCCACTTT.

In the case of this clone: The junction and the germline gene differ at one end; a read error may be behind it. The chain is built from TRBV7-7 and TRBJ2-1; D call uncertain. Germline V gene data show CDR1 as SSHAT and CDR2 as FNYEAQ (reference sequence). The CDR3 contains 13 residues. The CDR3 loop reads CASSLVQSNEQFF. The DNA of the CDR3 is TGTGCTAGCAGCTTAGTACAGTCCAATGAGCAGTTCTTC.

J is TRBJ1-6 and V is TRBV2, with D possibly matching TRBD1 (5 bases). Germline assignment: CDR1 SNHLY and CDR2 FYNNEI. CDR3 size: 15 residues. Trimming cost V 6 bases and J 9 bases, with 18 bases left between them. The CDR3 protein is CASRSEPGGSSPLHF. The CDR3 bases are TGTGCCAGCAGATCAGAGCCGGGGGGGAGTTCACCCCTCCACTTT. Using reference TRBV2 and TRBJ1-6 for the parts outside the CDR3, the full variable domain is EPEVTQTPSHQVTQMGQEVILRCVPISNHLYFYWYRQILGQKVEFLVSFYNNEISEKSEIFDDQFSVERPDGSNFTLKIRSTKLEDSAMYFCASRSEPGGSSPLHFGNGTRLTVT.

V is TRBV6-6 and J is TRBJ2-7; perhaps TRBD2 as D (6 bases). The CDR3 has 14 amino acids. Per the germline V gene, CDR1 is MNHNY and CDR2 is SVGAGI (reference sequence). Deletions cut 5 bases from V and 3 bases from J, with 14 bases between. The CDR3 reads CASSRLGPDYEQYF. CDR3 nucleotide sequence: TGTGCCAGCAGTCGACTAGGCCCAGACTACGAGCAGTACTTC.

V and J are TRBV7-9 and TRBJ2-1; D might be TRBD1 (5 bases). CDR3 length: 14 residues. Germline CDR1 is SEHNR and CDR2 is FQNEAQ (reference sequence). V lost 3 bases, J lost 4 bases, and 10 bases lay in between. The DNA for the CDR3 is TGTGCCAGCAGCTTGGGTGGACAATACAATGAGCAGTTCTTC. Its protein product is CASSLGGQYNEQFF.

This clone was seen just once. This rearrangement joins TRBV4-3 to TRBJ2-7; the match to TRBD2 covers 11 bases. CDR3 length equals 15 residues. V lost 4 bases, J lost 4 bases, and 6 bases stayed unmatched. The germline V gene has CDR1 LGHNA and CDR2 YSLEER. The CDR3 nucleotides read TGCGCCAGCAGCCGATTAGCGGGAGGGCCGTACGAGCAGTACTTC. It is translated as CASSRLAGGPYEQYF.

This chain uses TRBV5-4 with TRBJ1-2; D might be TRBD1 (5 bases). V was pared by 3 bases and J by 2 bases, with 20 bases between. The CDR3 is made up of 17 amino acids. Germline V gene data show CDR1 as SGHNT and CDR2 as YYREEE (reference sequence). This CDR3 is CASSWRGEWTTNYGYTF. The CDR3 DNA follows: TGTGCCAGCAGCTGGCGGGGCGAGTGGACCACCAACTATGGCTACACCTTC.

The chain employs TRBV12-3 or TRBV12-4 and TRBJ1-4; D remains ambiguous. This CDR3 region has 13 residues. V was shortened by 5 bases and J by 8 bases, with 12 bases between the two germline ends. CDR3 sequence (DNA): TGTGCCAGCAGTCTAAACGCGGGGGAAAAACTGTTTTTT. This codes for CASSLNAGEKLFF.

This clone was seen once. V is TRBV28 and J is TRBJ2-7; 8 bases agree with TRBD1. Germline-derived CDR1 and CDR2 are MDHEN and SYDVKM. J lost 0 bases, V lost 4 bases, and 5 bases had no gene match. The CDR3 loop spans 15 amino acids. CDR3 residues: CASSWQGASSYEQYF. CDR3 nucleotides: TGTGCCAGCAGTTGGCAGGGGGCTAGCTCCTACGAGCAGTACTTC. The variable domain in full, with the rest retrieved from reference TRBV28 and TRBJ2-7, is DVKVTQSSRYLVKRTGEKVFLECVQDMDHENMFWYRQDPGLGLRLIYFSYDVKMKEKGDIPEGYSVSREKKERFSLILESASTNQTSMYLCASSWQGASSYEQYFGPGTRLTVT.

The rearrangement joins TRBV19 to TRBJ1-4; 8 bases map to TRBD1. V shed 7 bases and J 8 bases; nucleotides not matched to a gene: 12. The CDR3 covers 15 residues. CDR1 and CDR2 (germline): LNHDA, SQIVND (reference sequence). CDR3 sequence (DNA): TGTGCCAGTACCTCCTCGGACAGGGTTCCGGAAAAACTGTTTTTT. It is translated as CASTSSDRVPEKLFF.

This chain uses TRBV28 with TRBJ2-7; D may be TRBD1 (6 bases). Germline V gene sequence: CDR1 MDHEN, CDR2 SYDVKM. This CDR3 is built from 15 residues. The ends were cut back, 6 bases at V and 2 bases at J, with 17 bases in the middle. The CDR3 DNA follows: TGTGCCAGCAGCAAACGGACAGAGAAACCCTACGAGCAGTACTTC. The encoded protein is CASSKRTEKPYEQYF.

This chain uses TRBV19 with TRBJ1-5; a weak D match, TRBD1 (5 bases). Germline assignment: CDR1 LNHDA and CDR2 SQIVND (reference sequence). The ends were cut back, 1 base at V and 10 bases at J, with 8 bases in the middle. CDR3 length equals 12 residues. The CDR3 loop is CASSIVQGPQHF. The CDR3 DNA reads TGTGCCAGTAGTATAGTCCAGGGACCCCAGCATTTT.

The chain recombines TRBV24-1 with TRBJ1-5; the D gene is possibly TRBD1 (6 bases). The CDR3 totals 13 residues. CDR1 is KGHDR and CDR2 is SFDVKD in the germline V gene. V lost 5 bases, J lost 5 bases, and 9 bases lay in between. DNA for the CDR3: TGTGCCACCAGTGGGGACAATTATCAGCCCCAGCATTTT. This sequence encodes CATSGDNYQPQHF.

The chain uses TRBV5-1 and TRBJ1-3; 7 nucleotides align to TRBD1. The CDR3 length is 16 residues. J gave up 2 bases and V 2 bases, and 7 bases lay outside the gene matches. CDR1 SGHRS and CDR2 YFSETQ come from the germline V gene. The CDR3 sequence is CASSLSTGFPGNTIYF. CDR3 nucleotide sequence: TGCGCCAGCAGCTTATCGACAGGGTTTCCTGGAAACACCATATATTTT.

This clone occurred once. The chain uses TRBV7-2 and TRBJ2-3; D gene unclear. The V end was cut by 2 bases, the J end by 4 bases, with 4 bases between. The CDR3 length is 12 residues. Germline-derived CDR1 and CDR2 are SGHTA and FQGNSA. The CDR3 here is CASSLYSDTQYF. The CDR3 nucleotides are TGTGCCAGCAGCTTATACTCAGATACGCAGTATTTT. The entire variable domain, with the rest obtained from reference TRBV7-2 and TRBJ2-3, is as follows: GAGVSQSPSNKVTEKGKDVELRCDPISGHTALYWYRQSLGQGLEFLIYFQGNSAPDKSGLPSDRFSAERTGGSVSTLTIQRTQQEDSAVYLCASSLYSDTQYFGPGTRLTVL.

This rearrangement joins TRBV7-8 to TRBJ2-7, with 10 bases aligning to TRBD1. J gave up 4 bases and V 1 base, and 10 bases lay outside the gene matches. The germline V gene encodes CDR1 SGHVS and CDR2 FQNEAQ. The CDR3 extends over 17 amino acids. The CDR3 spells CASSLERDRGRFYEQYF. The CDR3 region has the DNA TGTGCCAGCAGCTTAGAAAGGGACAGGGGAAGGTTTTACGAGCAGTACTTC.

The chain carries TRBV19 and TRBJ1-1, with a tentative D call TRBD1 (5 bases). The V end lost 7 bases, the J end lost 4 bases, and 28 bases lay between the germline ends. Germline assignment: CDR1 LNHDA and CDR2 SQIVND (reference sequence). This CDR3 has 18 amino acids. The CDR3 DNA reads TGTGCCAGTACCAATCCCCGGGGGTGGACTCCCTGGGGCACTGAAGCTTTCTTT. Translated: CASTNPRGWTPWGTEAFF.

On this clone itself: A much more abundant neighbour one base away suggests this may be a read error. The gene calls are TRBV6-4 and TRBJ2-3; maybe TRBD2 (6 bases). V shed 5 bases and J shed 0 bases, with 6 bases lying between them. The germline V gene has CDR1 MRHNA and CDR2 SNTAGT. The CDR3 is 13 residues long. The CDR3 loop reads CASSSGSTDTQYF. In DNA form, the CDR3 reads TGTGCCAGCAGTAGCGGGAGCACAGATACGCAGTATTTT.

This chain joins TRBV5-1 and TRBJ2-5; 9 bases align to TRBD1. Per the germline V gene, CDR1 is SGHRS and CDR2 is YFSETQ. V was pared by 0 bases and J by 1 base, with 7 bases of the junction left unmatched. The CDR3 consists of 17 residues. The CDR3 sequence is CASSLAGTGYPQETQYF. CDR3 coding DNA: TGCGCCAGCAGCTTGGCCGGGACAGGGTACCCCCAAGAGACCCAGTACTTC.

This clone has just one count. The V and J genes are TRBV30 and TRBJ2-1; D remains unclear. The CDR3 extends over 14 amino acids. From germline, CDR1 is GTSNPN and CDR2 SVGIG (reference sequence). V lost 5 bases and J lost 2, with 13 bases in between. The CDR3 coding sequence is TGTGCCTGGCTAGAGGATTACACCTACAATGAGCAGTTCTTC. It is translated as CAWLEDYTYNEQFF.

The chain combines TRBV28 with TRBJ2-4, with a possible D match to TRBD2 (6 bases). V dropped 4 bases and J dropped 0 bases, with 19 bases sitting between them. The CDR3 is 18 residues long. Germline V gene data show CDR1 as MDHEN and CDR2 as SYDVKM. The DNA for the CDR3 is TGTGCCAGCAGTTCGAGGAGGGGCGTTTGGGGAGCCAAAAACATTCAGTACTTC. The encoded protein is CASSSRRGVWGAKNIQYF.

The V and J genes are TRBV6-5 and TRBJ2-7, with D hard to call. Trimming removed 6 bases at V and 0 bases at J, with 9 bases between. This CDR3 has 13 amino acids. Germline CDR1 and CDR2: MNHEY and SVGAGI. CDR3 amino acids: CASRSLSSYEQYF. DNA for the CDR3: TGTGCCAGCAGGAGTCTGAGCTCCTACGAGCAGTACTTC.

The chain links TRBV28 to TRBJ1-5; D not resolved. The CDR3 length is 13 residues. The germline V gene encodes CDR1 MDHEN and CDR2 SYDVKM. Trimming pared 11 bases from V and 7 bases from J, leaving 18 bases between. In DNA form, the CDR3 reads TGTGCCGGAGGGCAACCCCTCGGGCAGCCCCAGCATTTT. Protein product: CAGGQPLGQPQHF.

This sequence joins TRBV28 and TRBJ2-7; 13 bases agree with TRBD2. CDR1 and CDR2 (germline): MDHEN, SYDVKM. The CDR3 runs 16 residues. With V trimmed by 1 base and J by 4 bases, 4 bases remained unmatched. This chain's CDR3 is CASSLLGLAGFYEQYF. Here the CDR3 DNA reads TGTGCCAGCAGTTTATTGGGACTAGCGGGATTTTACGAGCAGTACTTC.

The rearrangement joins TRBV28 to TRBJ2-1, with unresolved D. Per the germline V gene, CDR1 is MDHEN and CDR2 is SYDVKM. V lost 5 bases and J lost 0, with 8 bases in between. This CDR3 spans 14 amino acids. CDR3 sequence (DNA): TGTGCCAGCAGTGAGGTGGGCTCCTACAATGAGCAGTTCTTC. Its translation: CASSEVGSYNEQFF.